This entry concerns a single TCR beta chain. The same CDR3 can be traced to other DNA sequences in this sample. At deep level, the assay was performed. Only in-frame clones appear in the TCRdb table, and some are missing; sequencing was by immunoSEQ multiplex PCR. The sample contains 2 million to 2.5 million clones, around 92% of which appear only once. The sample is drawn from a study of shared clonotypes between healthy human individuals. Across the whole study: A couple of women and a few men aged 18 to 49 served as donors.

Memory CD4+ cells were the fraction left after CD45RA+ naive selection. V lost 2 bases, J lost 2 bases, and 4 bases lay in between. Looked up from germline, CDR1 is KGHSH and CDR2 is LQKENI. CDR3 size: 13 residues. Sequencing was performed on naive CD4+ T cells from PBMCs. As to subset: CD45RA+ positively selected. The origin of this receptor is a man aged 18 to 29 in good health. Some clones in this sample may be carry-over from other donors' samples. This chain links TRBV18 with TRBJ1-3; D gene ambiguous. This CDR3 is CASSPTAGNTIYF. The CDR3 coding sequence is TGTGCCAGCTCACCAACAGCTGGAAACACCATATATTTT.